The next 3 T cell receptor beta chains were all read from a single sample in a study of T cell repertoires in cytomegalovirus infection. TCRdb re-called the reads with MiXCR, one entry per CDR3 protein. The sample carries 450,000 to 600,000 distinct CDR3 sequences, about 33% recorded once. For these TCRs, the target antigens are not known. The source material was cultured PBMCs, sampled from culture after CMV antigen stimulation. The receptors come from a human donor in good health (CMV status not recorded). Some clones in this sample may be carry-over from other donors' samples.

V is TRBV6-2 or TRBV6-3 and J is TRBJ2-7; TRBD2 is a possible D gene (7 bases). V lost 6 bases and J lost 4, with 19 bases in between. CDR3 length: 15 amino acids. Germline values: CDR1 MNHEY, CDR2 SVGEGT. Written as DNA, the CDR3 is TGTGCCAGCAGCTATCCAGAGGGGGGGCAGTACGAGCAGTACTTC. This codes for CASSYPEGGQYEQYF.

The chain couples TRBV10-3 to TRBJ2-1; D uncertain. This CDR3 comprises 16 residues. CDR1 and CDR2 from the germline V gene are ENHRY and SYGVKD. V was clipped by 0 bases and J by 4 bases, with 13 bases between them. CDR3 residues: CAISESPVAVYNEQFF. The CDR3 nucleotides are TGTGCCATCAGTGAGTCCCCGGTAGCAGTGTACAATGAGCAGTTCTTC.

This clonotype has a handful of counts. CDR3 bases: TGCAGTGCTTTGCCCACTAGCGGGACCTACAATGAGCAGTTCTTC. Translating gives CSALPTSGTYNEQFF. The rearrangement joins TRBV20-1 to TRBJ2-1; 10 bases align to TRBD2. Trimming at V came to 5 bases and at J to 2 bases, leaving 6 bases not matched to a gene. Germline values: CDR1 DFQATT, CDR2 SNEGSKA (reference sequence). The CDR3 totals 15 residues.